This is a list of T cell receptor beta chains from one sample in a study of blood T cells in healthy people across ages. MiXCR was run by TCRdb on the 5' RACE reads, yielding one entry per CDR3 protein. The profile shows roughly 800,000 distinct CDR3 sequences, 58% of them singletons. The material sequenced was blood. The receptors were sampled from a man aged 25-45 years in good health. CDR3s include the opening cysteine and the closing phenylalanine or tryptophan. The D gene is left open where the match is weak. Only some rows state a clone size, as once, few, many or a class for expanded clones.

cdr3_length j_call v_call clone_size d_call cdr3_aa cdr3_nt
13 TRBJ2-2 TRBV10-1 - - CASTGSTTGELFF TGCGCCAGCACAGGTTCGACGACCGGGGAGCTGTTTTTT
15 TRBJ2-6 TRBV29-1 - - CSVRQGISGANVLTF TGCAGCGTTAGGCAAGGGATCTCTGGGGCCAACGTCCTGACTTTC
15 TRBJ2-5 TRBV20-1 few TRBD2 CSARRSSGSGETQYF TGCAGTGCCAGAAGGAGTAGCGGGAGTGGCGAGACCCAGTACTTC
12 TRBJ2-5 TRBV20-1 few - CSAYTTGETQYF TGCAGTGCTTACACCACCGGGGAGACCCAGTACTTC
13 TRBJ2-3 TRBV29-1 few TRBD2 CSVNGGGVGTQYF TGCAGCGTTAATGGGGGGGGAGTAGGTACGCAGTATTTT
14 TRBJ1-2 TRBV5-1 - - CASSPTAGKVGYTF TGCGCCAGCAGCCCCACCGCAGGGAAGGTCGGCTACACCTTC
13 TRBJ2-5 TRBV27 few - CASRAPGLIAQYF TGTGCCAGCAGGGCCCCCGGGTTGATAGCCCAGTACTTC
15 TRBJ1-2 TRBV6-5 - TRBD1 CASGTNNRGRGGYTF TGTGCCAGCGGTACAAACAACAGGGGTCGCGGTGGCTACACCTTC
14 TRBJ1-5 TRBV7-2 - - CASSKQAGNQPQHF TGTGCCAGCAGCAAACAGGCGGGCAATCAGCCCCAGCATTTT
13 TRBJ2-3 TRBV2 - TRBD2 CASKSGSSDTQYF TGTGCCAGCAAAAGCGGGAGTTCAGATACGCAGTATTTT
12 TRBJ2-1 TRBV20-1 many - CSASKGTNEQFF TGCAGTGCTAGCAAGGGAACCAATGAGCAGTTCTTC
15 TRBJ2-3 TRBV20-1 - TRBD1 CSADSGQVGTDTQYF TGCAGTGCCGACTCGGGACAGGTGGGCACAGATACGCAGTATTTT
12 TRBJ2-7 TRBV10-3 - TRBD1 CAIGTGGYEQYF TGTGCCATCGGGACAGGGGGATACGAGCAGTACTTC
16 TRBJ2-2 TRBV7-3 - TRBD2 CASSPLAGAATGELFF TGTGCCAGCAGCCCGCTAGCGGGAGCGGCCACCGGGGAGCTGTTTTTT
16 TRBJ2-1 TRBV10-3 - - CAISSAGGSSYNEQFF TGTGCCATCAGTTCCGCAGGAGGGAGCTCCTACAATGAGCAGTTCTTC
16 TRBJ1-5 TRBV27 - - CASSLRLPEFNQPQHF TGTGCCAGCAGTTTACGACTACCGGAATTTAATCAGCCCCAGCATTTT